The entry below describes one T cell receptor beta chain. The table lists this clonotype with many counts. The antigen this receptor binds is unknown. Base quality data are lacking; no much larger clone is found one base away. The data originate from a study of identical twins (dated by TCRdb to the mid-2010s). Notes on the research overall: To test whether fetal clonotypes persist, the study used deep sequencing on TCR alpha and beta repertoires from monozygotic twins, unrelated adults of various ages, and cord blood. To rule out contamination, replicate twin experiments were performed at different times with different library preparation protocols. What the study reported, not specific to this receptor: Abundant cord blood beta clonotypes carried fewer insertions; young adult naive repertoires showed a weaker similar trend, while memory repertoires showed none. Compared with coincidental sharing between unrelated individuals, an excess of low generation-probability sequences was observed among out-of-frame TCR alpha sequences shared between twins. Because the same donors could not be followed over many years, the conclusions depended on cross-sectional statistical analysis. In monozygotic twins, out-of-frame TCR alpha sharing was systematically underestimated by recombination models, although the models agreed with sharing between unrelated individuals. A weaker excess of twin sharing was found in beta out-of-frame sequences because the signal-to-noise ratio was lowered by fewer shared sequences. Zero-insertion analyses could be partly confounded by invariant T cells such as MAIT and iNKT, though diverse VJ usage argued against such confounding for most clonotypes.

For CDR1 and CDR2, the germline V gene lists LGHNA and YNFKEQ. The junction shows trimming of 1 base on V and 8 bases on J, plus 18 bases between the germline ends. From the cysteine up to the phenylalanine, the CDR3 has a length of 15 residues. Only the CDR3 part of the read is kept: 45 bases, read in frame from the first base. Library prep was done by 5' RACE. Sequencer: Illumina HiSeq 2000. Template switching added a universal primer binding site, and the final cDNA carried a unique molecular identifier that allowed TCR cDNA molecules to be counted accurately. Specific primers in the conserved constant-segment region were used to synthesize first-strand cDNA for TCR alpha and beta chains. To control for contamination, each cDNA library was double barcoded with a SMART-Mk sample barcode plus Illumina barcodes. TruSeq adapter sequences along with Illumina sample barcodes were introduced in two successive PCR steps. The TCR alpha and beta cDNA libraries were sequenced on the Illumina HiSeq platform using custom primers. The paper's processing steps were these. MiGEC was used to process raw reads and extract unique molecular identifiers, and MiXCR was used to find CDR3 positions. Recombination models were inferred per individual with the repgenHMM and IGoR tools using an EM algorithm. The analysis of shared clonotypes was done with the tcR package in R, with sharing normalized by the product of cloneset sizes. To study raw recombination free of thymic and clonal selection effects, out-of-frame nonproductive sequences were analyzed. The raw public data were reprocessed by TCRdb itself: fastp quality trimming at Q25, MiXCR clonotype calling, in-frame beta chains only. Records with the same CDR3 protein are collapsed into one entry carrying the most frequent genes and DNA. V and J calls and clone size were set by TCRdb, not the authors. The sample includes 690,000 or so distinct CDR3 sequences, with roughly 6% observed a single time. Around 1.9% of the sample is held by the ten biggest clonotypes.

Every donor was a healthy Caucasian. Three unrelated non-twin adults were additionally sequenced: a male aged 18 to 29, a male aged 50 to 60 and a female aged 50 to 60. Using Miltenyi CD45RO+ enrichment and human naive T-cell isolation kits, memory (CD45RO+) and naive T cells were isolated from PBMC. Source material: naive T cells sorted from blood. The cell subset or site tag for this specimen amounts to: cells isolated with a human naive T-cell isolation kit. The sequence was collected from a young man in good health. In this chain, TRBV4-2 is recombined with TRBJ2-7; the D call is tentative, TRBD1 or TRBD2, as each matches 6 bases. The DNA sequence is TGTGCCAGCAGCCAAGGAGGGGGGCCCTCTACGAAGCAGTACTTC. The translation is CASSQGGGPSTKQYF.